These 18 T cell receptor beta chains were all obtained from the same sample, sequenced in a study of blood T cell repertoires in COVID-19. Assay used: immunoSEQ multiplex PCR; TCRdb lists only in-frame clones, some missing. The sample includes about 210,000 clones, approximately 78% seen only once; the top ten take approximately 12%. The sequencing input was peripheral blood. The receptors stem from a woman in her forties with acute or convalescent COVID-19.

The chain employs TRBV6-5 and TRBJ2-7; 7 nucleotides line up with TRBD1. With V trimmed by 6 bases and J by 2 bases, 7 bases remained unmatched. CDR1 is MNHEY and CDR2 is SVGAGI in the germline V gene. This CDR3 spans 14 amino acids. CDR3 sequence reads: CASRAQGSPYEQYF. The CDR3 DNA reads TGTGCCAGCAGGGCACAGGGGTCCCCCTACGAGCAGTACTTC.

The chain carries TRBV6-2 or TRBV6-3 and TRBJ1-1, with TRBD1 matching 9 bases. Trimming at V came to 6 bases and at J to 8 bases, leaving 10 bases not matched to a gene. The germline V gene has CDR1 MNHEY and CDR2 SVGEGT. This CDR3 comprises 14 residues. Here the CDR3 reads CASSPPGTGSEAFF. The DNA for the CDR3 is TGTGCCAGCAGCCCCCCCGGGACAGGGAGCGAAGCTTTCTTT.

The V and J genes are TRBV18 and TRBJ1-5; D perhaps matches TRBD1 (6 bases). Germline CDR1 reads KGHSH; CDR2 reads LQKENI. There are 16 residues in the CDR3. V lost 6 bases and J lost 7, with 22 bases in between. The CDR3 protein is CASSPVWGGQGQPQHF. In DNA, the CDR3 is TGTGCCAGCTCCCCCGTTTGGGGGGGGCAGGGGCAGCCCCAGCATTTT.

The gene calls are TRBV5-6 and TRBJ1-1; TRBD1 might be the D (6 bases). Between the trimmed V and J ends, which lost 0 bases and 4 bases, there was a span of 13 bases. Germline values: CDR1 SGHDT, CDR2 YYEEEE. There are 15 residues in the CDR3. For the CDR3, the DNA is TGTGCCAGCAGCTTGGCAGGGGCAGGTCGCACTGAAGCTTTCTTT. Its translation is CASSLAGAGRTEAFF. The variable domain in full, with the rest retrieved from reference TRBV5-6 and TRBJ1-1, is DAGVTQSPTHLIKTRGQQVTLRCSPKSGHDTVSWYQQALGQGPQFIFQYYEEEERQRGNFPDRFSGHQFPNYSSELNVNALLLGDSALYLCASSLAGAGRTEAFFGQGTRLTVV.

The CDR3 DNA reads TGTGCCTGGAGTGAACTAGCTGGTGTGGACGAGCAGTACTTC. Residues: CAWSELAGVDEQYF. This chain links TRBV30 with TRBJ2-7, with a possible D match to TRBD2 (6 bases). CDR3 length: 14 amino acids. Germline assignment: CDR1 GTSNPN and CDR2 SVGIG (reference sequence). Trimming took 1 base from V and 5 from J, leaving 15 bases between them. Variable domain in full (rest from reference TRBV30 and TRBJ2-7): SQTIHQWPATLVQPVGSPLSLECTVEGTSNPNLYWYRQAAGRGLQLLFYSVGIGQISSEVPQNLSASRPQDRQFILSSKKLLLSDSGFYLCAWSELAGVDEQYFGPGTRLTVT.

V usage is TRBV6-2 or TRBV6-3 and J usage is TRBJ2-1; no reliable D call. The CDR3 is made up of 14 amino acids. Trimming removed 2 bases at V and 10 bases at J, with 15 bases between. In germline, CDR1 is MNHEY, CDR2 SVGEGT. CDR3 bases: TGTGCCAGCAGTTACAATGTCCCGGTGGTGGAGCAGTTCTTC. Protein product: CASSYNVPVVEQFF.

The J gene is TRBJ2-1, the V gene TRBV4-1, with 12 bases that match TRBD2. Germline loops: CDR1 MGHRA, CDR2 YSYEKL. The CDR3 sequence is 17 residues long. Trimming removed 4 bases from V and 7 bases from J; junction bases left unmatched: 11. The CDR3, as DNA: TGCGCCAGCAGCCTTTCTCTAGCGGGAGGGCCGGAGAATGAGCAGTTCTTC. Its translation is CASSLSLAGGPENEQFF.

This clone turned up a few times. This chain's CDR3 is CATSSLEAYEQYF. DNA for the CDR3: TGTGCCACCAGCAGTCTCGAGGCCTACGAGCAGTACTTC. The J gene is TRBJ2-7, the V gene TRBV15; D is ambiguous. The V gene's germline CDR1 is LNHNV and CDR2 YYDKDF (reference sequence). The CDR3 totals 13 residues. Deletions cut 3 bases from V and 2 bases from J, with 8 bases between.

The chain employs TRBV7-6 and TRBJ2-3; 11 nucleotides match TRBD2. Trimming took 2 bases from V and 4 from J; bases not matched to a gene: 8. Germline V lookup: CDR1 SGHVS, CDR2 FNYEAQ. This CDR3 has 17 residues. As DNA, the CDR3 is TGTGCCAGCAGCTTACCATTAGCGGGGGGGGACGCAGATACGCAGTATTTT. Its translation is CASSLPLAGGDADTQYF.

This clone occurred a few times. CDR3 nucleotides: TGTGCCACCAGTGATCCATCAAGACTAGATAACACAGATACGCAGTATTTT. The encoded protein is CATSDPSRLDNTDTQYF. The chain is built from TRBV24-1 and TRBJ2-3; D is possibly TRBD2 (6 bases). This CDR3 is built from 17 residues. CDR1 KGHDR and CDR2 SFDVKD come from the germline V gene. Trimming took off 3 bases at V and 2 bases at J, with 17 bases between the two ends.

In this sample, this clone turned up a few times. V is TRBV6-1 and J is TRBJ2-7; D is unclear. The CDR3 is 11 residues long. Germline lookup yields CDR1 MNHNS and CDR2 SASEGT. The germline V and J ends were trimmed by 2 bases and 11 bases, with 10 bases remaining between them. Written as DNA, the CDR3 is TGTGCCAGCAGTGAATATCTAGAGGAGTACTTC. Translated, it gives CASSEYLEEYF.

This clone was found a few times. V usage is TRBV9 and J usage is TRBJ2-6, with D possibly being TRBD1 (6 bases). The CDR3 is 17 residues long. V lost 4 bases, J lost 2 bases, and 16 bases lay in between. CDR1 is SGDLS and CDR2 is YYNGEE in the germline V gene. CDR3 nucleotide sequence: TGTGCCAGCAGCACTTGGGGGACACTTCCTGGGGCCAACGTCCTGACTTTC. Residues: CASSTWGTLPGANVLTF.

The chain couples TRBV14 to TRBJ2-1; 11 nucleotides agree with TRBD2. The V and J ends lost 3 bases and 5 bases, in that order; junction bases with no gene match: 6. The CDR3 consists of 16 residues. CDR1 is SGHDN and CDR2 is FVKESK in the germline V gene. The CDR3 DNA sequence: TGTGCCAGCAGCCACCCCTCGGGACTAGCGGACAATGAGCAGTTCTTC. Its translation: CASSHPSGLADNEQFF.

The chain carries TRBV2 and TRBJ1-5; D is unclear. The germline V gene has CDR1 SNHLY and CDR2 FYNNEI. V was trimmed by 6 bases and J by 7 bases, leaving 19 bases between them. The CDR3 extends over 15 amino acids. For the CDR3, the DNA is TGTGCCAGCAGCCCTAGATTAGGTGCCGGCCAGCCCCAGCATTTT. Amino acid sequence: CASSPRLGAGQPQHF.

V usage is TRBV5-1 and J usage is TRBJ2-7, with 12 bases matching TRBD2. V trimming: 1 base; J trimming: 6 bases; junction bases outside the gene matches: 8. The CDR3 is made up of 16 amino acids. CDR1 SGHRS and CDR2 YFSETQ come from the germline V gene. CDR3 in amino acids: CASSLPLAGGISEQYF. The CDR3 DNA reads TGCGCCAGCAGCTTGCCGCTAGCGGGAGGGATCTCCGAGCAGTACTTC.

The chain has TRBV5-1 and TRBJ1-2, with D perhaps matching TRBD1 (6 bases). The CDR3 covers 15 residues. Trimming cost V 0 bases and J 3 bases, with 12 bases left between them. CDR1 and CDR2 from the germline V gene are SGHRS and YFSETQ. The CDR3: CASSLEWGRDYGYTF. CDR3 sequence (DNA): TGCGCCAGCAGCTTGGAGTGGGGGCGCGACTATGGCTACACCTTC.

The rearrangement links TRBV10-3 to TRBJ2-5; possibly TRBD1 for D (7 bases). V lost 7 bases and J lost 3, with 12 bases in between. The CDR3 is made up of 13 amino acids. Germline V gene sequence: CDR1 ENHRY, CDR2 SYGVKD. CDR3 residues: CAIKGRGEETQYF. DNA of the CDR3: TGTGCCATCAAGGGCAGGGGGGAAGAGACCCAGTACTTC.

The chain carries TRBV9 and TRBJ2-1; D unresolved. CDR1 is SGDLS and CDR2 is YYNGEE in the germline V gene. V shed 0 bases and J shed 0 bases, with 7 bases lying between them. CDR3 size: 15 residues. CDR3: CASSVGSGSYNEQFF. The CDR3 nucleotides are TGTGCCAGCAGCGTAGGCTCCGGCTCCTACAATGAGCAGTTCTTC.